What follows are 6 T cell receptor beta chains derived from one specimen sequenced in a study of CD8+ T cells in alopecia areata. Sequencing used cDNA as its template, made by extracting RNA and reverse transcribing it. This table comes from immunoSEQ multiplex PCR, and its TCRdb copy is limited to in-frame clones, with some not included. Of some 160,000 clones in the sample, 55% to 75% were seen once. This sample's treatment: oral pan-JAK inhibitor, 5-10 mg twice daily. The sample consisted of CD4+ T cells sorted from blood, taken at week 4, from a patient treated with tofacitinib. The origin of the receptors is a human donor with alopecia areata.

The chain employs TRBV6-5 and TRBJ2-1, with a tentative D call TRBD2 (6 bases). Germline V gene sequence: CDR1 MNHEY, CDR2 SVGAGI. Trimming left V 7 bases short and J 0 bases short, with 13 bases between. This CDR3 has 15 amino acids. The CDR3 here is CASNPGDVSYNEQFF. Here the CDR3 DNA reads TGTGCCAGCAACCCGGGGGATGTCTCCTACAATGAGCAGTTCTTC.

This clone occurred a few times. Other nucleotide sequences from this sample produce the same CDR3. The chain uses TRBV5-4 and TRBJ2-3; 7 bases map to TRBD2. The CDR3 contains 16 residues. Germline V lookup: CDR1 SGHNT, CDR2 YYREEE (reference sequence). After removal of 5 bases from V and 5 bases from J, the junction contained 14 bases not matched to a gene. As DNA, the CDR3 is TGTGCCAGCAGTTTTCTAGCGGCCTCTACTAAAGATACGCAGTATTTT. Protein sequence: CASSFLAASTKDTQYF.

CDR3 sequence (DNA): TGTGCCTGGAGTCAGGGGGCAATCTCCTACGAGCAGTACTTC. Translating it yields CAWSQGAISYEQYF. V gene TRBV30 combines with J gene TRBJ2-7; 8 nucleotides align to TRBD1. This CDR3 has 14 residues. V was clipped by 2 bases and J by 0 bases; unmatched bases: 3. Germline V CDR1 and CDR2: GTSNPN, SVGIG (reference sequence).

The chain couples TRBV5-1 to TRBJ1-1, with unresolved D. This CDR3 comprises 14 residues. Germline V gene data show CDR1 as SGHRS and CDR2 as YFSETQ. Trimming removed 0 bases at V and 1 base at J, with 7 bases between. For the CDR3, the DNA is TGCGCCAGCAGCTTGGGGTGGCAGAACACTGAAGCTTTCTTT. It yields the protein CASSLGWQNTEAFF.

This clone was detected only once. The sample has other DNA sequences that encode this CDR3 too. Here the CDR3 reads CAWSGTSNQPQHF. For the CDR3, the DNA is TGTGCCTGGAGTGGGACATCAAATCAGCCCCAGCATTTT. The J gene is TRBJ1-5, the V gene TRBV30; possibly TRBD1 for D (5 bases). The V gene lost 1 base and the J gene lost 4 bases, with 8 bases spanning the gap. CDR3 length equals 13 residues. Looked up from germline, CDR1 is GTSNPN and CDR2 is SVGIG (reference sequence).

V usage is TRBV7-2 and J usage is TRBJ2-3; D is tentatively TRBD1 or TRBD2 (6 bases each). Trimming pared 2 bases from V and 0 bases from J, leaving 9 bases between. The length of the CDR3 is 15 residues. The V gene's germline CDR1 is SGHTA and CDR2 FQGNSA. The CDR3 spells CASSLRRGSTDTQYF. The CDR3 DNA follows: TGTGCCAGCAGCTTAAGGAGGGGGAGCACAGATACGCAGTATTTT.